This TCR beta chain was found in a study of regulatory dendritic cells for organ transplantation. Whole-study results and caveats: Memory T cells were less diverse than naive, with memory CD8+ most oligoclonal. Memory CD8+ clonal expansion seemed more limited with regulatory than mature dendritic cells.

Between the trimmed V and J ends, which lost 0 bases and 3 bases, there was a span of 15 bases. The CDR3 is made up of 16 amino acids. The germline V gene encodes CDR1 SGHNT and CDR2 YYREEE (reference sequence). With respect to this clone: The target antigen is unknown.

Data came from immunoSEQ multiplex PCR; TCRdb stores just in-frame clones and leaves some out. The sample lists some 11,000 clones, 65% to 80% occurring once. CFSE-labeled sorted T cells met regulatory or mature dendritic cells for under 6 days. FACS sorted CD4+ or CD8+ T cells into CD45RA+ naive and CD45RO+ memory. This receptor was identified in a human donor in good health. Sequenced: memory CD4+ T cells from blood cultured with regulatory dendritic cells. Subset described: CD45RO+ memory T cells. The chain has TRBV5-4 and TRBJ1-1; tentative D call: TRBD1 (5 bases). The CDR3 is CASSLDLGQGHTEAFF. CDR3 nucleotide sequence: TGTGCCAGCAGCTTGGATTTGGGGCAGGGTCACACTGAAGCTTTCTTT.